This T cell receptor beta chain appears in the sequencing data of a study of sequential checkpoint blockade in melanoma. Overall study: First-line arms were nivolumab then ipilimumab, or the reverse, randomized 1:1.

There are 20 residues in the CDR3. Germline V gives CDR1 LNHDA, CDR2 SQIVND (reference sequence). V lost 4 bases and J 4 bases, leaving 29 bases between the germline ends. This sample's treatment: randomized to nivolumab then ipilimumab (arm A) or the reverse (arm B). The assay was immunoSEQ multiplex PCR, and TCRdb's table has in-frame clones only and misses some. The sample lists 31,000 or so clones; approximately 86% were seen once. The clonotype was recovered from a human donor with melanoma. The input for sequencing was CD8+ T cells sorted from blood (inferred from file names), taken from a patient given nivolumab and ipilimumab in sequence. The chain combines TRBV19 with TRBJ1-5, with a possible D match to TRBD1 (5 bases). CDR3 region: CASSTNAPTGPENLNQPQHF. The CDR3 nucleotides are TGTGCCAGTAGTACCAACGCCCCTACAGGACCGGAAAACCTAAATCAGCCCCAGCATTTT.